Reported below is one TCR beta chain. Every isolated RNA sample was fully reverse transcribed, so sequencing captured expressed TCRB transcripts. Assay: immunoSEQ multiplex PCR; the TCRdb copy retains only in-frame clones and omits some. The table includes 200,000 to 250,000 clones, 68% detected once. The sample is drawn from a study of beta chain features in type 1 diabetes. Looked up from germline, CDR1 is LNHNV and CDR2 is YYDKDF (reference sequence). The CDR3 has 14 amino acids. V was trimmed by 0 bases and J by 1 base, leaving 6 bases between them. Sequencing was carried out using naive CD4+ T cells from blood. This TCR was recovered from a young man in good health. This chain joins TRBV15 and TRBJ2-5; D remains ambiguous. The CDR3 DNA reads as TGTGCCACCAGCAGAGATCACACCCAAGAGACCCAGTACTTC. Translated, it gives CATSRDHTQETQYF.